The 20 T cell receptor beta chains listed next were all sequenced from one sample in a study of shared clonotypes between healthy human individuals. Sequencing was performed with immunoSEQ multiplex PCR; in TCRdb, only in-frame clones are kept and a portion is missing. The sample contains fewer than 600,000 clones, around 79% of which appear only once. The sequencing sample was made of PBMCs. Every receptor here comes from a woman in her forties in good health. Some clones in this sample may be carry-over from other donors' samples.

The rearrangement uses TRBV27 and TRBJ2-1; 10 bases match TRBD2. V lost 7 bases and J lost 4; bases outside the gene matches: 1. This CDR3 has 13 amino acids. Looked up from germline, CDR1 is MNHEY and CDR2 is SMNVEV (reference sequence). DNA for the CDR3: TGTGCCAGCAAACTAGCGGGGTACAATGAGCAGTTCTTC. Its translation is CASKLAGYNEQFF.

This clone was seen more than once but under ten times. The chain couples TRBV30 to TRBJ1-1; 7 bases are shared with TRBD1. Per the germline V gene, CDR1 is GTSNPN and CDR2 is SVGIG (reference sequence). The J segment lost 7 bases and the V segment lost 2 bases, leaving 7 bases of the junction unmatched. CDR3 length equals 13 residues. Here the CDR3 DNA reads TGTGCCTGGAGTAACAACAGGGACAGTGAAGCTTTCTTT. This sequence encodes CAWSNNRDSEAFF. The full variable domain, in which reference TRBV30 and TRBJ1-1 provide the parts outside the CDR3, is SQTIHQWPATLVQPVGSPLSLECTVEGTSNPNLYWYRQAAGRGLQLLFYSVGIGQISSEVPQNLSASRPQDRQFILSSKKLLLSDSGFYLCAWSNNRDSEAFFGQGTRLTVV.

The chain links TRBV4-3 to TRBJ1-2; 7 bases are a match to TRBD1. CDR1 and CDR2 from the germline V gene are LGHNA and YSLEER. V was pared by 0 bases and J by 0 bases, with 7 bases of the junction left unmatched. This CDR3 has 17 residues. The CDR3: CASSQESRGWTNYGYTF. DNA for the CDR3: TGCGCCAGCAGCCAAGAGAGCAGGGGGTGGACTAACTATGGCTACACCTTC.

This chain joins TRBV11-2 and TRBJ2-2; D is possibly TRBD1 (5 bases). Germline CDR1 SGHAT, CDR2 FQNNGV. The CDR3 totals 15 residues. The V end was cut by 2 bases, the J end by 0 bases, with 7 bases between. The CDR3 region has the DNA TGTGCCAGCAGCTTATCCAGGGCGAACACCGGGGAGCTGTTTTTT. Translation gives CASSLSRANTGELFF.

This clone was detected only once. The J gene is TRBJ1-6, the V gene TRBV28; possibly TRBD1 for D (5 bases). In germline, CDR1 is MDHEN, CDR2 SYDVKM. V lost 6 bases to trimming and J lost 7 bases, with 25 bases between them. The CDR3 loop spans 18 amino acids. CDR3 coding DNA: TGTGCCAGCAGGGGCCCTGACAGTATCTTAATTGGGAATTCACCCCTCCACTTT. It translates to CASRGPDSILIGNSPLHF.

The chain combines TRBV18 with TRBJ1-3; D is uncertain. Germline CDR1 reads KGHSH; CDR2 reads LQKENI. The V and J ends lost 6 bases and 0 bases respectively, with 9 bases between them. This CDR3 contains 14 residues. CDR3 DNA sequence: TGTGCCAGCTCTGCCCGAAACTCTGGAAACACCATATATTTT. It translates to CASSARNSGNTIYF.

V gene TRBV11-1 combines with J gene TRBJ2-7; no clear D. Trimming shortened V by 3 bases and J by 4 bases, and 10 bases separated the two germline ends. Germline V gives CDR1 SGHAT, CDR2 FQDESV (reference sequence). This CDR3 has 13 amino acids. This chain's CDR3 is CASSFGLRYEQYF. CDR3 nucleotides: TGTGCCAGCAGCTTCGGTCTCAGGTACGAGCAGTACTTC.

This clone has only a few counts. The genes are TRBV4-1 and TRBJ1-2; 7 positions match TRBD1. Germline CDR1 is MGHRA and CDR2 is YSYEKL. CDR3 length: 15 amino acids. Unmatched junction bases numbered 6, after V lost 0 bases and J lost 5 bases. The CDR3 sequence is CASSQDEEQGYGYTF. The CDR3 region has the DNA TGCGCCAGCAGCCAAGATGAGGAACAGGGGTATGGCTACACCTTC.

This clone showed up just once. This rearrangement joins TRBV5-4 to TRBJ2-7; D unresolved. Germline assignment: CDR1 SGHNT and CDR2 YYREEE (reference sequence). CDR3 length equals 14 residues. V shed 2 bases and J shed 2 bases, with 11 bases lying between them. The CDR3, as DNA: TGTGCCAGCAGCTTAACGACAACACCCTACGAGCAGTACTTC. Translated, it gives CASSLTTTPYEQYF.

This clone was picked up a small number of times. V gene TRBV15 combines with J gene TRBJ2-7, with 11 bases fitting TRBD2. CDR3 length: 17 residues. The germline V gene encodes CDR1 LNHNV and CDR2 YYDKDF (reference sequence). After removal of 3 bases from V and 1 base from J, the junction contained 8 bases not matched to a gene. CDR3 nucleotide sequence: TGTGCCACCAGCAGGGGACTAGCGGAGCGGAGTTCCTACGAGCAGTACTTC. Its translation is CATSRGLAERSSYEQYF.

The rearrangement links TRBV6-5 to TRBJ1-2; tentative D call: TRBD1 (5 bases). Between the trimmed V and J ends, which lost 5 bases and 3 bases, there was a span of 16 bases. Per germline, CDR1 MNHEY and CDR2 SVGAGI. The CDR3 is 15 residues long. The CDR3 nucleotides read TGTGCCAGCAGTACACGGGGGATCGGCGACTATGGCTACACCTTC. It translates to CASSTRGIGDYGYTF.

The V and J genes are TRBV18 and TRBJ2-5, with TRBD1 matching 10 bases. The CDR3 is 15 residues long. Germline CDR1 is KGHSH and CDR2 is LQKENI. The V segment lost 4 bases and the J segment 2 bases; nucleotides outside the gene matches: 4. The CDR3 is CASSLGQGNQETQYF. CDR3 coding DNA: TGTGCCAGCTCACTGGGACAGGGGAATCAAGAGACCCAGTACTTC.

CDR3 sequence reads: CASSSPTSGRVDTQYF. Written as DNA, the CDR3 is TGTGCCAGCAGCTCCCCGACTAGCGGGAGGGTAGATACGCAGTATTTT. This sequence joins TRBV7-2 and TRBJ2-3; TRBD2 matches 14 bases. Germline V lookup: CDR1 SGHTA, CDR2 FQGNSA. This CDR3 region has 16 residues. V was clipped by 4 bases and J by 5 bases; unmatched bases: 5. Combining the CDR3 with reference TRBV7-2 and TRBJ2-3 gives the whole variable domain GAGVSQSPSNKVTEKGKDVELRCDPISGHTALYWYRQSLGQGLEFLIYFQGNSAPDKSGLPSDRFSAERTGGSVSTLTIQRTQQEDSAVYLCASSSPTSGRVDTQYFGPGTRLTVL.

V usage is TRBV7-8 and J usage is TRBJ1-1, with D perhaps matching TRBD1 (5 bases). V lost 8 bases and J 0 bases, leaving 16 bases between the germline ends. The CDR3 sequence is 15 residues long. Germline CDR1 is SGHVS and CDR2 is FQNEAQ. DNA for the CDR3: TGTGCCAGCGGTTCAACAGGAATCATGAACACTGAAGCTTTCTTT. This encodes CASGSTGIMNTEAFF.

This rearrangement joins TRBV11-2 to TRBJ2-5; 9 bases match TRBD1. The CDR3 loop spans 14 amino acids. Germline trimming cut 5 bases from V and 0 bases from J; bases unmatched to any gene: 1. Germline CDR1 SGHAT, CDR2 FQNNGV. The DNA for the CDR3 is TGTGCCAGCAGCGGGACAGGGAACCAAGAGACCCAGTACTTC. Protein sequence: CASSGTGNQETQYF.

In its sample, this clone was seen a few times. This rearrangement joins TRBV5-5 to TRBJ2-7; 7 nucleotides match TRBD1. The CDR3 runs 14 residues. CDR1 is SGHKS, CDR2 YYEKEE, per germline (reference sequence). The ends lost 2 bases at V and 0 bases at J; junction bases unmatched: 2. The chain's CDR3 is CASSLQGSSYEQYF. CDR3 bases: TGTGCCAGCAGCTTACAGGGGAGCTCCTACGAGCAGTACTTC.

In nucleotides, the CDR3 is TGTGCCAGCAGTTTAGCGGGGAACACAGATACGCAGTATTTT. Its protein product is CASSLAGNTDTQYF. This chain uses TRBV28 with TRBJ2-3; possible D gene TRBD2, 6 bases. CDR1 is MDHEN and CDR2 is SYDVKM in the germline V gene. This CDR3 spans 14 amino acids. V shed 2 bases and J shed 2 bases, with 8 bases lying between them.

V usage is TRBV5-5 and J usage is TRBJ2-5, with D hard to call. The CDR3 is 16 residues long. The germline V and J ends were trimmed by 0 bases and 1 base, with 13 bases remaining between them. Germline lookup yields CDR1 SGHKS and CDR2 YYEKEE (reference sequence). The chain's CDR3 is CASSLGATGFQETQYF. The CDR3 region has the DNA TGTGCCAGCAGCTTGGGGGCTACCGGCTTCCAAGAGACCCAGTACTTC.

The chain has TRBV5-1 and TRBJ2-1; D possibly corresponds to TRBD2 (6 bases). The CDR3 spans 19 residues. Germline CDR1 reads SGHRS; CDR2 reads YFSETQ. V was pared by 5 bases and J by 8 bases, with 32 bases between. In DNA form, the CDR3 reads TGCGCCAGCAGATCCCGGCGCGGACTACCCGTCTTGGCTACGGATGAGCAGTTCTTC. Translated, it gives CASRSRRGLPVLATDEQFF.

The chain links TRBV28 to TRBJ2-5; a possible D gene is TRBD2 (5 bases). V was shortened by 3 bases and J by 2 bases, with 16 bases between the two germline ends. The CDR3 totals 16 residues. The germline V gene has CDR1 MDHEN and CDR2 SYDVKM. This CDR3 is CASSFTPGSLQETQYF. The DNA of the CDR3 is TGTGCCAGCAGTTTTACTCCGGGAAGCCTACAAGAGACCCAGTACTTC. The whole variable domain, remainder taken from reference TRBV28 and TRBJ2-5, is DVKVTQSSRYLVKRTGEKVFLECVQDMDHENMFWYRQDPGLGLRLIYFSYDVKMKEKGDIPEGYSVSREKKERFSLILESASTNQTSMYLCASSFTPGSLQETQYFGPGTRLLVL.